The entry below describes one T cell receptor beta chain. This record belongs to a study of beta chain features in type 1 diabetes. With 1 base clipped from V and 5 bases from J, the junction kept 2 bases outside the gene matches. The CDR3 is 15 residues long. Germline V gene data show CDR1 as SGHAT and CDR2 as FQNNGV. The isolated RNA, all of it, was reverse transcribed, so expressed TCRB transcripts were what got sequenced. The method was immunoSEQ multiplex PCR; TCRdb's version includes in-frame clones alone and lacks a portion of them. The sample has 810,000 or so clones, roughly 17% seen once; the top ten hold 0.02% to 0.025%.

The sequencing input was naive CD4+ T cells from blood. The receptor was isolated from a woman between 18 and 30 years old in good health. The rearrangement links TRBV11-2 to TRBJ2-5; TRBD2 matches 12 bases. The CDR3 loop is CASSLGLAGVETQYF. The CDR3 nucleotides are TGTGCCAGCAGCTTAGGACTAGCGGGAGTGGAGACCCAGTACTTC.